This entry concerns a single TCR beta chain. Its antigen is as yet unknown. The sample is drawn from a study of T cell clones after liver transplantation. As for the study in general: Post-transplant blood was tracked for graft-donor-reactive T cell clones identified in a pre-transplant mixed lymphocyte reaction. Until 12-24 months post-transplant, subjects got standard immunosuppression and no induction.

CDR1 and CDR2 from the germline V gene are SGHDN and FVKESK. The germline V and J ends were trimmed by 4 bases and 0 bases, with 13 bases remaining between them. The CDR3 has 16 amino acids. Measured with immunoSEQ multiplex PCR; TCRdb has only the in-frame clones, and not every one. The sample lists about 15,000 clones, about 90% occurring once. Study-wide points: Low donor cell numbers restricted donor-reactive repertoire measurement in a couple of subjects. Graft donor-reactive T cells possibly entered the graft instead of undergoing deletion.

This specimen was CD8+ T cells from blood, taken before liver transplant. V gene TRBV14 combines with J gene TRBJ1-3; no clear D. The clonotype was recovered from a human donor who received a liver transplant. CDR3 DNA: TGTGCCAGCAGCCCTGGTCTGGGGAGCTCTGGAAACACCATATATTTT. It encodes CASSPGLGSSGNTIYF.